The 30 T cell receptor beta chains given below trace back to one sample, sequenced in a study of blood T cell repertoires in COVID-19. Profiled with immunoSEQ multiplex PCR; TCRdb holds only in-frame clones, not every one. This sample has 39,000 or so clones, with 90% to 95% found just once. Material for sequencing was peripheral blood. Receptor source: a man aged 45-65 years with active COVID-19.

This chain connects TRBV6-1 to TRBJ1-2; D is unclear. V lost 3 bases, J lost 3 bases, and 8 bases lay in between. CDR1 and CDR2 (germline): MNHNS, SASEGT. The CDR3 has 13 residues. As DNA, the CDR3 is TGTGCCAGCAGTGATAACCGGGACTATGGCTACACCTTC. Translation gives CASSDNRDYGYTF.

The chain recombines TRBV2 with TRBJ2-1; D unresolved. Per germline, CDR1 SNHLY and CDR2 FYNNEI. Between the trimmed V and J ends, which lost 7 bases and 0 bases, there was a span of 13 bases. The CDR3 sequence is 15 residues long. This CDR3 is CASKPRLSSYNEQFF. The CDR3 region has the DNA TGTGCCAGCAAGCCTAGATTGAGCTCCTACAATGAGCAGTTCTTC.

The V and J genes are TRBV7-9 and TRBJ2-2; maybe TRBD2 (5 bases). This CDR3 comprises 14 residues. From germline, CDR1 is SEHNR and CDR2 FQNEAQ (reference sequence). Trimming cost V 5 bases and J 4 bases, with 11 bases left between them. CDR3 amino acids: CASSVERATGELFF. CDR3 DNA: TGTGCCAGCAGCGTTGAGAGGGCCACCGGGGAGCTGTTTTTT.

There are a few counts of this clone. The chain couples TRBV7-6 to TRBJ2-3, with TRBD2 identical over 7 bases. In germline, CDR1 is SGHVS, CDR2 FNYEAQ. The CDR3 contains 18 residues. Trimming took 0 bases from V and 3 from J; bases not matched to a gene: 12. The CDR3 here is CASSLALRGRALTDTQYF. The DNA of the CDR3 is TGTGCCAGCAGCTTAGCGCTAAGAGGGAGGGCCTTGACAGATACGCAGTATTTT. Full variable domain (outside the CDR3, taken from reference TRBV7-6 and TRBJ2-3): GAGVSQSPRYKVTKRGQDVALRCDPISGHVSLYWYRQALGQGPEFLTYFNYEAQQDKSGLPNDRFSAERPEGSISTLTIQRTEQRDSAMYRCASSLALRGRALTDTQYFGPGTRLTVL.

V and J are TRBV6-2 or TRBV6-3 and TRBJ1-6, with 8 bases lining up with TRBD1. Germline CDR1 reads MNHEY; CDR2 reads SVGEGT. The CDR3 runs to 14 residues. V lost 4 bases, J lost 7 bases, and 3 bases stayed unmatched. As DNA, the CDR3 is TGTGCCAGCAGTTGGGACAGGCGAAATTCACCCCTCCACTTT. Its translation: CASSWDRRNSPLHF.

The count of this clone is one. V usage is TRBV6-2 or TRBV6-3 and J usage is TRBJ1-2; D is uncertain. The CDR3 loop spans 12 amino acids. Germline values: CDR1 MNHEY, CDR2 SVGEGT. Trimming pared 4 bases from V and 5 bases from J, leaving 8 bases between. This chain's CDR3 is CASSLQNYGYTF. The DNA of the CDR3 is TGTGCCAGCAGTTTGCAGAATTATGGCTACACCTTC.

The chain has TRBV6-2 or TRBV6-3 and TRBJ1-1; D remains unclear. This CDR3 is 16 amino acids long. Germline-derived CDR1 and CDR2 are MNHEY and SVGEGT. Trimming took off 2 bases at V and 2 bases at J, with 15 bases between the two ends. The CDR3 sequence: CASSYAGKWANTEAFF. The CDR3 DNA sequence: TGTGCCAGCAGTTACGCGGGGAAGTGGGCAAACACTGAAGCTTTCTTT.

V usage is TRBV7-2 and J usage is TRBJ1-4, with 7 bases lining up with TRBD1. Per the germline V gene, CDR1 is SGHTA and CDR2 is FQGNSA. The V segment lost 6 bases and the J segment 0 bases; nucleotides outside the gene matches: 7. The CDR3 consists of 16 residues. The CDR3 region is CASSFTGVTTNEKLFF. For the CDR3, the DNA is TGTGCCAGCAGTTTCACAGGGGTGACAACTAATGAAAAACTGTTTTTT.

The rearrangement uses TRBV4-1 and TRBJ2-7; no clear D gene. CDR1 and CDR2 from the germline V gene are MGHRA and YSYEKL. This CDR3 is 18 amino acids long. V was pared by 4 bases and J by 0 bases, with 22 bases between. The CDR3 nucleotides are TGCGCCAGCAGCCTAGGCGGTGTCGACGGCCAGATCTCCTACGAGCAGTACTTC. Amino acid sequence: CASSLGGVDGQISYEQYF.

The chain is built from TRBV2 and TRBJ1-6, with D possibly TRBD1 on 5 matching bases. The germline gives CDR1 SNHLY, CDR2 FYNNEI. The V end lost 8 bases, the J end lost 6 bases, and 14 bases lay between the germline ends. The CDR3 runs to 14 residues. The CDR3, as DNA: TGTGCCAGCCTAGGGACCGGGGGTAATTCACCCCTCCACTTT. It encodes CASLGTGGNSPLHF.

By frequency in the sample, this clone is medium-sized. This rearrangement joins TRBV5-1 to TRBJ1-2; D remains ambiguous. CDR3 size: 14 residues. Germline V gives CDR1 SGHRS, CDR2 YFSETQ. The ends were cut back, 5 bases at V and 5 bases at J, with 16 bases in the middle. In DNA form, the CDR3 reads TGCGCCAGCAGACGGGGAGAAGCTGGTTATGGCTACACCTTC. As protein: CASRRGEAGYGYTF.

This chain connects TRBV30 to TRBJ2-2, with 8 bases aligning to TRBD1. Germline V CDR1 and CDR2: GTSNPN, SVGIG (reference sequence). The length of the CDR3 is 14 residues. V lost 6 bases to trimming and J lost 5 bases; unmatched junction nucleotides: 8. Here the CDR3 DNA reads TGTGCCTGCCCCGGGACAGGAGGGACCGGGGAGCTGTTTTTT. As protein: CACPGTGGTGELFF.

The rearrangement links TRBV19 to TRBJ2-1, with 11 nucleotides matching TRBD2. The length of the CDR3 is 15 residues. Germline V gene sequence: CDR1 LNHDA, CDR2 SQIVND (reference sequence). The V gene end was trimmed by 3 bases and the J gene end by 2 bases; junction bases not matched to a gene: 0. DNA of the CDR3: TGTGCCAGTAGTATGGGACTAGCGGCCTACAATGAGCAGTTCTTC. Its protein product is CASSMGLAAYNEQFF.

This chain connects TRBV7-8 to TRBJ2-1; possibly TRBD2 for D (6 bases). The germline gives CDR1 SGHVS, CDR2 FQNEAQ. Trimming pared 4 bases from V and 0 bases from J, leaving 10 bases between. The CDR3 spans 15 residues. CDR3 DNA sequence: TGTGCCAGCAGCTCTCGGGAGATCTCCTACAATGAGCAGTTCTTC. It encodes CASSSREISYNEQFF. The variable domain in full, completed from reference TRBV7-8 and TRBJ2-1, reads GAGVSQSPRYKVAKRGQDVALRCDPISGHVSLFWYQQALGQGPEFLTYFQNEAQLDKSGLPSDRFFAERPEGSVSTLKIQRTQQEDSAVYLCASSSREISYNEQFFGPGTRLTVL.

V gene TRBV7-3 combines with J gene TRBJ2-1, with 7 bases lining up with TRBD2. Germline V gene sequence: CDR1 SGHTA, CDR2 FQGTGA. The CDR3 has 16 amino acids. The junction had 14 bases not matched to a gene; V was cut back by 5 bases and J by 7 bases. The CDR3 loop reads CASSVRGGSIGNEQFF. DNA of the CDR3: TGTGCCAGCAGCGTGCGGGGCGGGAGTATAGGTAATGAGCAGTTCTTC.

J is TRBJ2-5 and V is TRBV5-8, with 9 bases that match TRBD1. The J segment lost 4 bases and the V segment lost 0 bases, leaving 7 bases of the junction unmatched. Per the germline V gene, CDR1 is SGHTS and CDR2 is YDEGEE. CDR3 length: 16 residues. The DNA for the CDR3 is TGTGCCAGCAGCTTGGCTTGGACAGGGGTAAGAGAGACCCAGTACTTC. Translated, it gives CASSLAWTGVRETQYF.

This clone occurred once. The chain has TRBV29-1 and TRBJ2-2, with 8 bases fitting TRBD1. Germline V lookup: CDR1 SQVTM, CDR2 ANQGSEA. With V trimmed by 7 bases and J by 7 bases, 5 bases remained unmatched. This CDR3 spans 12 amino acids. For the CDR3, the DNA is TGCAGCGCCGGACAGGGAAGCGGGGAGCTGTTTTTT. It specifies CSAGQGSGELFF.

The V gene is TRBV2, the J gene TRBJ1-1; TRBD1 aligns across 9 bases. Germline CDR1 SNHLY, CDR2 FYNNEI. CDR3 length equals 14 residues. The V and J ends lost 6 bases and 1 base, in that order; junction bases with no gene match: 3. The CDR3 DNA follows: TGTGCCAGCAGCGCACAGGGGGCGAACACTGAAGCTTTCTTT. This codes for CASSAQGANTEAFF.

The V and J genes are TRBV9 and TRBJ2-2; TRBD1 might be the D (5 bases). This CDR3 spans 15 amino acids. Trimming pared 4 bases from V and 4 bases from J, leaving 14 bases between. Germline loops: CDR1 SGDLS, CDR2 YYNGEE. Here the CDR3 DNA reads TGTGCCAGCAGCCCCAGTGGGGCTACCACCGGGGAGCTGTTTTTT. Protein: CASSPSGATTGELFF.

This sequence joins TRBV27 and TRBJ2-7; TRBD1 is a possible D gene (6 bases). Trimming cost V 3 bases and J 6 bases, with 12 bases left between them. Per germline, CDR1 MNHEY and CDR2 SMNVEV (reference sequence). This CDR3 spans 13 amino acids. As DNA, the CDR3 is TGTGCCAGCAGTTTCAGTACAGGGCGCGAGCAGTACTTC. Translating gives CASSFSTGREQYF.

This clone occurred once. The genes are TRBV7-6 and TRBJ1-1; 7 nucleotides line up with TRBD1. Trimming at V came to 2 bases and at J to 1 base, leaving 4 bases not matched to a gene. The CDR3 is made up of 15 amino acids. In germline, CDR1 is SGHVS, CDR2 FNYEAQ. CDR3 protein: CASSLQGVRNTEAFF. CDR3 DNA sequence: TGTGCCAGCAGCTTACAGGGGGTACGGAACACTGAAGCTTTCTTT.

CDR3 bases: TGTGCCAGCAGCGTACAGGGTTTCTCTGGAAACACCATATATTTT. It codes for CASSVQGFSGNTIYF. The chain joins TRBV9 to TRBJ1-3; D is perhaps TRBD1 (5 bases). Trimming took off 1 base at V and 0 bases at J, with 8 bases between the two ends. Germline values: CDR1 SGDLS, CDR2 YYNGEE. The CDR3 is 15 residues long.

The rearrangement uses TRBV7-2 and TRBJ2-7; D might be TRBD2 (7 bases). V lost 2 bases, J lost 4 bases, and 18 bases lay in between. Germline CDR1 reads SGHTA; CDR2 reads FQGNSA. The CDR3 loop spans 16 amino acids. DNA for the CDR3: TGTGCCAGCAGCTTAACAGGGCTAGCGGACACTTACGAGCAGTACTTC. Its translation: CASSLTGLADTYEQYF.

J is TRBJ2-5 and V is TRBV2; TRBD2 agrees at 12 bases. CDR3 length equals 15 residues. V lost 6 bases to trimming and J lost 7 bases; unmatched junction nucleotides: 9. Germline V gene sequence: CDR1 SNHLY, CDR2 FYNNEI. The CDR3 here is CASSPEVTSGGTQYF. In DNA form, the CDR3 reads TGTGCCAGCAGCCCTGAAGTGACTAGCGGGGGGACCCAGTACTTC.

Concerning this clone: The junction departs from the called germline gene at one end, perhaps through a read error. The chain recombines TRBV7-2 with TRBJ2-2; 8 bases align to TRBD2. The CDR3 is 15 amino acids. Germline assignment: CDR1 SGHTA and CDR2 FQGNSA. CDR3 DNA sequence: TGTGCCAGCAGGTCGACGGGGGGGAACATCGGGGAGCTGTTTTTT. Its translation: CASRSTGGNIGELFF. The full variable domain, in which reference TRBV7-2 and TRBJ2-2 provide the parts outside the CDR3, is GAGVSQSPSNKVTEKGKDVELRCDPISGHTALYWYRQSLGQGLEFLIYFQGNSAPDKSGLPSDRFSAERTGGSVSTLTIQRTQQEDSAVYLCASRSTGGNIGELFFGEGSRLTVL.

The CDR3 loop reads CASSPLGLDTQYF. The CDR3 nucleotides read TGTGCCAGCAGCCCCCTGGGCCTAGATACGCAGTATTTT. The chain couples TRBV7-3 to TRBJ2-3; D uncertain. Deletions cut 5 bases from V and 5 bases from J, with 11 bases between. The CDR3 has 13 amino acids. Germline CDR1 reads SGHTA; CDR2 reads FQGTGA.

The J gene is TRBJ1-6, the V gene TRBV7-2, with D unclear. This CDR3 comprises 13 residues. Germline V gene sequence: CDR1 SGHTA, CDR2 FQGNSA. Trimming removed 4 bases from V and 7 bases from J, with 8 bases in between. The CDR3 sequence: CASSSWSNSPLHF. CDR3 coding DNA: TGTGCCAGCAGCTCATGGAGCAATTCACCCCTCCACTTT.

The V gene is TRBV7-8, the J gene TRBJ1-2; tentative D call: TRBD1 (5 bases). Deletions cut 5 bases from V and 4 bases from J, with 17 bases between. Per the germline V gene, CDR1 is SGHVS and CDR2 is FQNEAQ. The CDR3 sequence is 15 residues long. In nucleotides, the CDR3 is TGTGCCAGCAGCGCCGCTGGGCCGGACATCTATGGCTACACCTTC. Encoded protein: CASSAAGPDIYGYTF.

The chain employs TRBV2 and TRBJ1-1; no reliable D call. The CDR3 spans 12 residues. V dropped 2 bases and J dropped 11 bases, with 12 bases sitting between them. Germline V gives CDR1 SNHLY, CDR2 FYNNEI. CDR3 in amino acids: CASSESGWKAFF. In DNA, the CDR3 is TGTGCCAGCAGTGAAAGCGGGTGGAAGGCTTTCTTT.

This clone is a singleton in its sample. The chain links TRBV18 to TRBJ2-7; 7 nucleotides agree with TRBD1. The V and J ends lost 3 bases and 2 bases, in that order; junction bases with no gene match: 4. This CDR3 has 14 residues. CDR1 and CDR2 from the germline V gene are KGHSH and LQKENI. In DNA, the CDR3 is TGTGCCAGCTCACCCCCGGGACAGACCTACGAGCAGTACTTC. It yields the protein CASSPPGQTYEQYF.